This T cell receptor (beta chain) stems from a study of cytomegalovirus exposure and HLA in healthy donors. For this clone: The antigen is not known.

The PCR ran on 60 Vbeta and 13 Jbeta primers. The protocol was immunoSEQ multiplex PCR, while the TCRdb copy is restricted to in-frame clones and leaves out a portion. Of fewer than 200,000 clones in the sample, approximately 72% were seen once. From germline, CDR1 is MGHDK and CDR2 SYGVNS. This CDR3 comprises 14 residues. V lost 8 bases, J lost 7 bases, and 10 bases stayed unmatched. Whole-study results and caveats: Trimming of TCR beta V- and J-genes showed a link, identified in a later analysis, to a missense DCLRE1C variant. In a later analysis, specific HLA alleles were associated with 15,000 to 20,000 TCR beta sequences at a 0.05 false discovery rate.

The sequenced sample consisted of PBMCs. This clonotype was sampled from a female donor in good health and CMV-seronegative. The chain employs TRBV25-1 and TRBJ2-2; 7 nucleotides match TRBD1. CDR3 protein: CASDTGTAGGELFF. CDR3 DNA sequence: TGTGCCAGCGACACCGGGACAGCCGGCGGGGAGCTGTTTTTT. The full variable domain, completed using reference TRBV25-1 and TRBJ2-2, is EADIYQTPRYLVIGTGKKITLECSQTMGHDKMYWYQQDPGMELHLIHYSYGVNSTEKGDLSSESTVSRIRTEHFPLTLESARPSHTSQYLCASDTGTAGGELFFGEGSRLTVL.